A single T cell receptor beta chain is shown here with its context. Its antigen is still unknown. Trimming shortened V by 5 bases and J by 9 bases, and 8 bases separated the two germline ends. The germline V gene encodes CDR1 MNHEY and CDR2 SMNVEV (reference sequence). This CDR3 has 12 amino acids. After constant-region reverse-primer amplification, full-length variable regions underwent semi-nested PCR with Nested Universal Primer A. TCRdb independently ran MiXCR on the 5' RACE reads; one entry per CDR3 protein. The sample has tens of thousands of distinct CDR3 sequences; approximately 30% are singletons. Findings and caveats of the study: The larger cohort examined one V-J beta rearrangement, not whole repertoires. Tumor memory CD4+ T cell TCR gene usage was found to cluster with blood and lymph node memory CD4+ cells and with lymph node naive CD4+ cells.

Purified naive CD4+ T cells were depleted of CD25+ Tregs. The chain links TRBV27 to TRBJ1-6; no definite D call. This clonotype was obtained from a female donor with breast cancer. Sequenced sample: naive CD4+ T cells sorted from a lymph node. Subset given: naive CD4+ T cells, CD4+CD45RA+CD25-. CDR3 sequence (DNA): TGTGCCAGCAGTCCCTGGGGTTCACCCCTCCACTTT. Amino acid sequence: CASSPWGSPLHF.